This record concerns one T cell receptor beta chain sequence. Its target is not known. What was amplified from RNA transcripts were TCR beta CDR3 regions. The HTBI primer set served for first-round RT-PCR of the TCR CDR3. TCRdb used MiXCR to reprocess the multiplex PCR reads, holding one entry per CDR3 protein. The table shows under 350,000 distinct CDR3 sequences, with 12% to 15% occurring only once. The V gene's germline CDR1 is DFQATT and CDR2 SNEGSKA (reference sequence). CDR3 length equals 14 residues. Trimming took off 7 bases at V and 1 base at J, with 15 bases between the two ends. These data belong to a study of T cells in Graves' hyperthyroidism and ophthalmopathy. Study-level points and caveats: Most thyroid-expanded clonotypes above 0.001 were also found in blood.

Criteria for exclusion of patients were uncontrolled infection, other autoimmune disease, pregnancy or lactation. Diagnosis relied on clinical symptoms, serum thyroxine and TRAb, thyroid ultrasound and orbital computed tomography. The chain joins TRBV20-1 to TRBJ2-3; D uncertain. The sequence derives from a woman in her thirties or forties with Graves' hyperthyroidism. The sequenced material came from blood. The CDR3 region is CSGSGPWGTDTQYF. The CDR3 DNA reads as TGCAGTGGGTCCGGACCCTGGGGCACAGATACGCAGTATTTT.